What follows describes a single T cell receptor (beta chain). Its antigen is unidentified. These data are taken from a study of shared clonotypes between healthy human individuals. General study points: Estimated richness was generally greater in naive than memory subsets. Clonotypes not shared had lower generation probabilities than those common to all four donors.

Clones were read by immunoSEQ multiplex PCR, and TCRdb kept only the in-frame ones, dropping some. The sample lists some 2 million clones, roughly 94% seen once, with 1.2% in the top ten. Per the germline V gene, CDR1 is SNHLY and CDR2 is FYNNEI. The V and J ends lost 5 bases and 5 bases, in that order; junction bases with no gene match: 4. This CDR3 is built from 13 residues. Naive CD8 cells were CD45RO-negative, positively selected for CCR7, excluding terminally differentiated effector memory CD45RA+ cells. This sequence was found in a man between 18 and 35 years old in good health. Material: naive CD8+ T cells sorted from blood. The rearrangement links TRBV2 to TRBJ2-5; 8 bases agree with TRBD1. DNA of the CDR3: TGTGCCAGCAGTTCCAGGGGGCACGAGACCCAGTACTTC. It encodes CASSSRGHETQYF.